This TCR beta chain was sequenced during a study of T cell repertoires in cytomegalovirus infection. For the study at large: Public signatures in TCR beta pointed to CMV infection and matching HLA type.

This clonotype was picked up many times. Antigen: not known. From the reads, TCRdb called clonotypes with MiXCR, one entry per CDR3 protein. This table has around 280,000 distinct CDR3 sequences, around 9.1% appearing once. Findings and limits, study-wide: Within the response measured ex vivo, HLA-C-restricted CMV-specific TCR beta clonotypes were dominant.

The CDR3 covers 16 residues. Germline V gene sequence: CDR1 SGHTA, CDR2 FQGNSA. J gave up 3 bases and V 5 bases, and 10 bases lay outside the gene matches. The sequenced sample consisted of PBMCs. The chain uses TRBV7-2 and TRBJ2-3; 8 bases line up with TRBD1. The origin of this receptor is a human donor in good health (CMV status not recorded). Some clones in this sample may be carry-over from other donors' samples. The CDR3 loop reads CASSPGQGILTDTQYF. The CDR3 DNA follows: TGTGCCAGCAGCCCCGGACAGGGAATATTGACAGATACGCAGTATTTT. The complete variable domain, with remaining parts taken from reference TRBV7-2 and TRBJ2-3, reads GAGVSQSPSNKVTEKGKDVELRCDPISGHTALYWYRQSLGQGLEFLIYFQGNSAPDKSGLPSDRFSAERTGGSVSTLTIQRTQQEDSAVYLCASSPGQGILTDTQYFGPGTRLTVL.